These 27 T cell receptor beta chains share one sample of origin, sequenced in a study of control samples from healthy donors and cancer patients. Sequenced by immunoSEQ multiplex PCR; TCRdb stores in-frame clones only, minus some. The sample lists about 150,000 clones; 90% to 95% were seen once. The sample was blood. These receptors all come from a man aged 40-55 years in good health.

The CDR3 spells CASSQETLGSGANVLTF. The DNA of the CDR3 is TGCGCCAGCAGCCAAGAAACTCTGGGGTCTGGGGCCAACGTCCTGACTTTC. The V and J genes are TRBV4-1 and TRBJ2-6; no clear D. Per germline, CDR1 MGHRA and CDR2 YSYEKL. The ends were cut back, 0 bases at V and 1 base at J, with 10 bases in the middle. CDR3 length: 17 residues.

The V gene is TRBV21-1, the J gene TRBJ2-5; the table's TRBD1 call for D was not verified on the DNA. TRBV21-1 is deemed a pseudogene. The CDR3 is made up of 14 amino acids. The CDR3 nucleotides are TGTGCCAGCAGCAAAGGACAGGGGGCAGAGACCCAGTACTTC. This gives the protein CASSKGQGAETQYF.

This clone was counted a few times. This chain uses TRBV5-5 with TRBJ1-2; no firm D call. CDR1 is SGHKS, CDR2 YYEKEE, per germline (reference sequence). The CDR3 has 15 amino acids. Trimming left V 0 bases short and J 0 bases short, with 9 bases between. CDR3 residues: CASSLESTANYGYTF. In DNA form, the CDR3 reads TGTGCCAGCAGCTTGGAGTCCACAGCTAACTATGGCTACACCTTC.

The chain carries TRBV7-9 and TRBJ2-5; TRBD1 aligns across 9 bases. The V gene end was trimmed by 4 bases and the J gene end by 2 bases; junction bases not matched to a gene: 5. Germline CDR1 and CDR2: SEHNR and FQNEAQ (reference sequence). The CDR3 spans 15 residues. CDR3 region: CASSSGTGKQETQYF. The CDR3 nucleotides read TGTGCCAGCAGCTCCGGGACAGGGAAGCAAGAGACCCAGTACTTC.

The V and J genes are TRBV19 and TRBJ2-2, with D hard to call. Trimming left V 11 bases short and J 4 bases short, with 14 bases between. Germline V CDR1 and CDR2: LNHDA, SQIVND (reference sequence). The CDR3 length is 13 residues. The CDR3 sequence: CAGRLLPTGELFF. CDR3 coding DNA: TGTGCCGGGCGACTGCTCCCCACCGGGGAGCTGTTTTTT.

CDR3 residues: CASSGRVSGNTIYF. The CDR3 DNA reads TGTGCCAGCAGTGGCCGTGTCTCTGGAAACACCATATATTTT. This chain connects TRBV2 to TRBJ1-3; no clear D gene. CDR1 and CDR2 from the germline V gene are SNHLY and FYNNEI. The V end was cut by 4 bases, the J end by 0 bases, with 7 bases between. CDR3 size: 14 residues.

The V and J genes are TRBV5-1 and TRBJ1-2; tentative D call: TRBD1 (6 bases). Germline V lookup: CDR1 SGHRS, CDR2 YFSETQ. V was pared by 1 base and J by 3 bases, with 19 bases between. This CDR3 has 17 amino acids. The CDR3 DNA sequence: TGCGCCAGCAGCTTGATCGGAAAGGGCAGGGGTGACTATGGCTACACCTTC. It specifies CASSLIGKGRGDYGYTF.

The rearrangement uses TRBV12-5 and TRBJ1-6, with TRBD1 matching 8 bases. Losses at the gene ends were 0 bases for V and 7 bases for J; bases not matched to a gene: 8. The CDR3 consists of 17 residues. Per germline, CDR1 LGHNT and CDR2 FRNRAP. The CDR3 coding sequence is TGTGCTAGTGGTTTGGTACTCGGGACAGGACGGAATTCACCCCTCCACTTT. Amino acids: CASGLVLGTGRNSPLHF.

This clone appeared once. This chain connects TRBV6-5 to TRBJ1-3, with 7 bases fitting TRBD1. CDR3 length equals 15 residues. In germline, CDR1 is MNHEY, CDR2 SVGAGI. V lost 4 bases, J lost 1 base, and 4 bases stayed unmatched. Here the CDR3 reads CASSSDRASGNTIYF. The CDR3 nucleotides are TGTGCCAGCAGTTCCGACAGGGCTTCTGGAAACACCATATATTTT.

The rearrangement uses TRBV28 and TRBJ2-7; TRBD1 matches 8 bases. This CDR3 is 16 amino acids long. The germline V gene encodes CDR1 MDHEN and CDR2 SYDVKM. V lost 3 bases and J lost 2; bases outside the gene matches: 9. The CDR3 loop is CASSLAAGGRPYEQYF. CDR3 DNA sequence: TGTGCCAGCAGTTTGGCGGCAGGGGGCCGCCCCTACGAGCAGTACTTC.

This sequence joins TRBV5-1 and TRBJ2-3; D ambiguous. The CDR3 runs 16 residues. Germline-derived CDR1 and CDR2 are SGHRS and YFSETQ. V dropped 0 bases and J dropped 0 bases, with 11 bases sitting between them. The CDR3 coding sequence is TGCGCCAGCAGCTTGGGGCAGCAATCTAGCACAGATACGCAGTATTTT. Translating gives CASSLGQQSSTDTQYF.

The CDR3 DNA reads TGTGCCAGCAAGGTACGGGGGACACTGCCCCAGCATTTT. Residues: CASKVRGTLPQHF. The chain employs TRBV2 and TRBJ1-5; D is perhaps TRBD1 (6 bases). Germline assignment: CDR1 SNHLY and CDR2 FYNNEI. The CDR3 length is 13 residues. V was trimmed by 7 bases and J by 9 bases, leaving 16 bases between them.

This rearrangement joins TRBV5-1 to TRBJ1-6; TRBD1 is a possible D gene (6 bases). This CDR3 is 18 amino acids long. The V end lost 2 bases, the J end lost 7 bases, and 22 bases lay between the germline ends. The germline V gene has CDR1 SGHRS and CDR2 YFSETQ. CDR3 sequence: CASSLGSGRGARNSPLHF. The CDR3 nucleotides are TGCGCCAGCAGCTTAGGGAGCGGAAGGGGGGCTCGGAATTCACCCCTCCACTTT.

The chain combines TRBV7-9 with TRBJ1-1; D is possibly TRBD1 (5 bases). Germline lookup yields CDR1 SEHNR and CDR2 FQNEAQ (reference sequence). Trimming shortened V by 5 bases and J by 7 bases, and 14 bases separated the two germline ends. This CDR3 spans 13 amino acids. CDR3 DNA: TGTGCCAGCAGCCTCGGGGCCCACTTTGAAGCTTTCTTT. Residues: CASSLGAHFEAFF.

The chain recombines TRBV6-2 or TRBV6-3 with TRBJ1-2, with 7 nucleotides matching TRBD1. Germline-derived CDR1 and CDR2 are MNHEY and SVGEGT. With 4 bases clipped from V and 8 bases from J, the junction kept 10 bases outside the gene matches. This CDR3 contains 14 residues. The CDR3 DNA reads as TGTGCCAGCAGTTCTACATTACAGGGGAGAGGCTACACCTTC. Translation: CASSSTLQGRGYTF.

The chain combines TRBV18 with TRBJ1-3; D perhaps matches TRBD1 (5 bases). V shed 3 bases and J shed 6 bases, with 9 bases lying between them. CDR3 size: 13 residues. Germline assignment: CDR1 KGHSH and CDR2 LQKENI. CDR3 sequence reads: CASSPTTVNTIYF. The CDR3 DNA follows: TGTGCCAGCTCACCTACGACAGTAAACACCATATATTTT.

In this sample, this clone turned up once. The CDR3 here is CASSLTGGVQPQHF. CDR3 nucleotide sequence: TGTGCCAGCAGCTTGACAGGGGGCGTTCAGCCCCAGCATTTT. The V and J genes are TRBV5-6 and TRBJ1-5; TRBD1 matches 9 bases. CDR3 size: 14 residues. Germline assignment: CDR1 SGHDT and CDR2 YYEEEE. V shed 1 base, J shed 6 bases, and the junction held 2 bases outside the gene matches. The full variable domain, completed using reference TRBV5-6 and TRBJ1-5, is DAGVTQSPTHLIKTRGQQVTLRCSPKSGHDTVSWYQQALGQGPQFIFQYYEEEERQRGNFPDRFSGHQFPNYSSELNVNALLLGDSALYLCASSLTGGVQPQHFGDGTRLSIL.

V and J are TRBV19 and TRBJ1-5; TRBD1 is a possible D gene (6 bases). Germline V CDR1 and CDR2: LNHDA, SQIVND (reference sequence). V lost 0 bases to trimming and J lost 6 bases, with 12 bases between them. CDR3 length: 15 amino acids. CDR3 protein: CASSIEPGAGQPQHF. The CDR3, as DNA: TGTGCCAGTAGTATAGAGCCAGGGGCGGGTCAGCCCCAGCATTTT. Together with reference TRBV19 and TRBJ1-5, the CDR3 gives the full variable domain: DGGITQSPKYLFRKEGQNVTLSCEQNLNHDAMYWYRQDPGQGLRLIYYSQIVNDFQKGDIAEGYSVSREKKESFPLTVTSAQKNPTAFYLCASSIEPGAGQPQHFGDGTRLSIL.

The gene calls are TRBV24-1 and TRBJ2-2; no definite D call. The CDR3 is 13 amino acids. Germline assignment: CDR1 KGHDR and CDR2 SFDVKD. V shed 4 bases and J shed 7 bases, with 9 bases lying between them. The CDR3 protein is CATSDFLDGELFF. CDR3 DNA: TGTGCCACCAGTGACTTCCTGGACGGGGAGCTGTTTTTT.

This clone has a single count. The rearrangement joins TRBV5-6 to TRBJ1-5; D remains ambiguous. Trimming pared 3 bases from V and 9 bases from J, leaving 10 bases between. This CDR3 region has 12 residues. Looked up from germline, CDR1 is SGHDT and CDR2 is YYEEEE. The CDR3 loop is CASSWGGGPQHF. CDR3 nucleotide sequence: TGTGCCAGCAGCTGGGGAGGAGGGCCCCAGCATTTT.

V usage is TRBV6-5 and J usage is TRBJ2-7; 7 bases are shared with TRBD2. V gave up 5 bases and J gave up 3 bases; unmatched junction bases: 7. The CDR3 contains 14 residues. In germline, CDR1 is MNHEY, CDR2 SVGAGI. The chain's CDR3 is CASSLADKGYEQYF. In nucleotides, the CDR3 is TGTGCCAGCAGTCTAGCGGACAAGGGCTACGAGCAGTACTTC.

J is TRBJ2-3 and V is TRBV18; D might be TRBD2 (5 bases). V was trimmed by 5 bases and J by 6 bases, leaving 15 bases between them. Germline V gene sequence: CDR1 KGHSH, CDR2 LQKENI. This CDR3 region has 14 residues. The CDR3 loop is CASSRTPEPDTQYF. The CDR3 bases are TGTGCCAGCTCAAGGACTCCAGAACCGGATACGCAGTATTTT.

The chain employs TRBV7-8 and TRBJ2-1; 9 bases fit TRBD2. Germline CDR1 reads SGHVS; CDR2 reads FQNEAQ. This CDR3 has 14 amino acids. With 6 bases clipped from V and 2 bases from J, the junction kept 2 bases outside the gene matches. The CDR3 bases are TGTGCCAGCAGTCTAGCGGGGACCTACAATGAGCAGTTCTTC. As protein: CASSLAGTYNEQFF.

This chain joins TRBV6-2 or TRBV6-3 and TRBJ1-2; D is possibly TRBD1 (6 bases). CDR3 length: 14 residues. Germline values: CDR1 MNHEY, CDR2 SVGEGT. V lost 5 bases and J 8 bases, leaving 18 bases between the germline ends. The CDR3 here is CASSKTLTGTGYTF. CDR3 coding DNA: TGTGCCAGCAGTAAAACCCTCACAGGGACGGGCTACACCTTC.

The gene calls are TRBV27 and TRBJ1-6; D not certain. The germline V gene encodes CDR1 MNHEY and CDR2 SMNVEV (reference sequence). The CDR3 length is 15 residues. V lost 0 bases and J lost 7, with 10 bases in between. CDR3 bases: TGTGCCAGCAGTTTATCGGTGGTGGGGAATTCACCCCTCCACTTT. The encoded protein is CASSLSVVGNSPLHF.

The J gene is TRBJ1-4, the V gene TRBV6-5; D ambiguous. V gave up 5 bases and J gave up 7 bases, with 11 bases separating them. CDR3 size: 13 residues. Looked up from germline, CDR1 is MNHEY and CDR2 is SVGAGI. CDR3 DNA: TGTGCCAGCAGTCGGGTCGCGGGTGAAAAACTGTTTTTT. Amino acid sequence: CASSRVAGEKLFF.

This chain links TRBV30 with TRBJ1-1, with TRBD1 identical over 10 bases. Germline loops: CDR1 GTSNPN, CDR2 SVGIG (reference sequence). The junction had 5 bases not matched to a gene; V was cut back by 5 bases and J by 2 bases. CDR3 length equals 14 residues. The CDR3, as DNA: TGTGCCTGGGACAGGGGGCGGTTTAACACTGAAGCTTTCTTT. Translation gives CAWDRGRFNTEAFF.